This record concerns one TCR beta chain sequence. The entry originates in a study of blood T cell repertoires in COVID-19. Study background: T cells, B-cell-depleted T cells, or PBMCs provided the cDNA or gDNA that served as material.

There are 20 residues in the CDR3. V was clipped by 0 bases and J by 0 bases, with 21 bases between them. Germline V lookup: CDR1 SGHNT, CDR2 YENEEA. Authors' methods: Estimation of nucleated cell counts was performed using reference gene primer amplification. Only in-frame clones appear in the TCRdb table, and some are missing; sequencing was by immunoSEQ multiplex PCR. The D gene and trimming were derived from the DNA, and the V and J assignments and clone size from that table. The data show about 240,000 clones, with about four fifths seen just once and around 9.9% held by the top ten. Input material: peripheral blood. V gene TRBV11-3 combines with J gene TRBJ1-5, with D possibly being TRBD1 (5 bases). The TCR comes from an elderly woman with acute or convalescent COVID-19. The CDR3 protein is CASSLELGPWDFYSNQPQHF. CDR3 sequence (DNA): TGTGCCAGCAGCTTAGAATTGGGGCCATGGGATTTTTATAGCAATCAGCCCCAGCATTTT.